Below, one T cell receptor beta chain is given with its context. Its antigen is as yet unknown. The sample is drawn from a study of T-cell reconstitution after alpha-beta-depleted transplantation in children. Study-wide points: Certain patients had high TCRbeta diversity at day 60, and it came from recipient T cells and thymic progenitors that survived. At one year after transplant, newly produced T cells mostly accounted for T-cell counts and diversity.

Library preparation (for TCRbeta) was performed with unique molecular identifiers. TCRdb ran MiXCR on the PCR reads and lists one entry per CDR3 protein. The sample yields under 750,000 distinct CDR3 sequences, around 23% seen once. The specimen comprised PBMCs, mostly from graft donor cells, sampled 360 days after TCRalphabeta/CD19-depleted stem cell transplant. This TCR was recovered from a boy under two years old who had a stem cell transplant for acute myeloid leukemia, so the T cells may come from the graft donor.

The CDR3 DNA is TGTGCCAGCAGCCCAGGACTAGCGGGGCACCTTACAGATACGCAGTATTTT. Its translation is CASSPGLAGHLTDTQYF. This chain uses TRBV12-3 or TRBV12-4 with TRBJ2-3, with TRBD2 identical over 12 bases. The junction had 10 bases not matched to a gene; V was cut back by 6 bases and J by 3 bases. This CDR3 contains 17 residues.